Listed below are T cell receptor beta chains from one sample, sequenced in a study of T cell changes during pregnancy in multiple sclerosis. Sequencing used immunoSEQ multiplex PCR; TCRdb keeps in-frame clones, though not all of them. The sample consists of around 41,000 clones, just over 90% of them appearing once. Material: CD4+ T cells from peripheral blood mononuclear cells, obtained in the third trimester of pregnancy. The receptors shown here come from a female donor in good health, enrolled as a control in a pregnancy study. CDR3s include the opening cysteine and the closing phenylalanine or tryptophan. A D gene is named only where the DNA matches it firmly. Rows may omit the clone size; those that give it use once, few, many or a size class.

TRBV6-5,TRBJ2-5,.,.,TGTGCCAGCAGTTACGGGGCGGGAAAAGAGACCCAGTACTTC,CASSYGAGKETQYF
TRBV15,TRBJ1-4,.,TRBD1,TGTGCCACCAGCGGTCACGGACAGGGTGCAACTAATGAAAAACTGTTTTTT,CATSGHGQGATNEKLFF
TRBV28,TRBJ2-3,.,.,TGTGCCAGCAGTTACCCCGGGACTAGCACAGATACGCAGTATTTT,CASSYPGTSTDTQYF
TRBV4-1,TRBJ1-2,once,TRBD1,TGCGCCAGCAGCCAAGTGGTGGCAGGGGGCGCGCCGGGCTACACCTTC,CASSQVVAGGAPGYTF
TRBV30,TRBJ2-1,.,TRBD2,TGTGCCTGGAGTCCCGGGACTAGCGGGTCCCATGAGCAGTTCTTC,CAWSPGTSGSHEQFF
TRBV18,TRBJ2-3,.,.,TGTGCCAGCTCACCACGTACTACAGGACCTGGGACAGATACGCAGTATTTT,CASSPRTTGPGTDTQYF
TRBV18,TRBJ2-3,.,.,TGTGCCAGCTCACCATCGCTAGCCGCCACCCACACAGATACGCAGTATTTT,CASSPSLAATHTDTQYF
TRBV7-7,TRBJ2-2,.,.,TGTGCTAGCAGCTTAGCGATGGAGGCCGGGGAGCTGTTTTTT,CASSLAMEAGELFF
TRBV5-6,TRBJ2-1,.,.,TGTGCCAGCAGCCTATCCAGGTATGAGCAGTTCTTC,CASSLSRYEQFF
TRBV6-5,TRBJ2-3,few,TRBD2,TGTGCCAGCAGTTACTCCGGGGCGGGGGTGGCAGATACGCAGTATTTT,CASSYSGAGVADTQYF
TRBV5-1,TRBJ1-4,.,TRBD1,TGCGCCAGCAGCTCCCAGGGGGCGCCTTCTAATGAAAAACTGTTTTTT,CASSSQGAPSNEKLFF
TRBV5-1,TRBJ2-1,.,.,TGCGCCAGCAGAGAGGGTACAACCTCCTACAATGAGCAGTTCTTC,CASREGTTSYNEQFF
TRBV13,TRBJ2-7,once,.,TGTGCCAGCAACAGGCGGGGGCTCCCAGCAACGGCCTACGAGCAGTACTTC,CASNRRGLPATAYEQYF
TRBV29-1,TRBJ1-5,.,.,TGCAGCGTTGCCGACACGAATAGCAATCAGCCCCAGCATTTT,CSVADTNSNQPQHF
TRBV10-3,TRBJ1-5,.,.,TGTGCCATCAGCCCCGGCAGTCAGGGGCATCAGCCCCAGCATTTT,CAISPGSQGHQPQHF
TRBV27,TRBJ2-7,.,.,TGTGCCAGCTCCTTTAGTATCGGGTCCTACGAGCAGTACTTC,CASSFSIGSYEQYF
TRBV6-1,TRBJ1-5,.,.,TGTGCCAGCACCCCCCAGGGGACCAATCAGCCCCAGCATTTT,CASTPQGTNQPQHF
TRBV11-2,TRBJ1-4,once,TRBD1,TGTGCCAGCAGCCAAATGGGGACAGTGGGTGAAAAACTGTTTTTT,CASSQMGTVGEKLFF
TRBV28,TRBJ1-5,.,.,TGTGCCAGCAGTTTTAGGGGGATAAATCAGCCCCAGCATTTT,CASSFRGINQPQHF
TRBV28,TRBJ2-7,.,TRBD1,TGTGCCAGCAGTCCGGGACAGGGAGCCTACGAGCAGTACTTC,CASSPGQGAYEQYF
TRBV5-4,TRBJ1-3,.,.,TGTGCCAGCAGCTTCCAGGCTGGAAACACCATATATTTT,CASSFQAGNTIYF
TRBV9,TRBJ1-2,.,.,TGTGCCAGCAGTGGGCGGGGGAGGGACTATGGCTACACCTTC,CASSGRGRDYGYTF